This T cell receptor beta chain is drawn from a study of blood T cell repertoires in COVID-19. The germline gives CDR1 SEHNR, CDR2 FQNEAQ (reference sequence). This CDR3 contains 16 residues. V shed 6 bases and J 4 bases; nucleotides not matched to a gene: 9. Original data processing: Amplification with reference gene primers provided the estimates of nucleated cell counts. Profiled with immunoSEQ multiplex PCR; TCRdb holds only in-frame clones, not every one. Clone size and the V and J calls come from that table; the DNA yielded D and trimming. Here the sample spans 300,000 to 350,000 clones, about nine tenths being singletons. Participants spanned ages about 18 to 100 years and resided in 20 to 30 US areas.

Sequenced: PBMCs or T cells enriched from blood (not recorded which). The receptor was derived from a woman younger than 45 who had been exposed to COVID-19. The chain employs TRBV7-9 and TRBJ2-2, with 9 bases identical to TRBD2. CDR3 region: CASSVRRGRATGELFF. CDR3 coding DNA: TGTGCCAGCAGTGTCAGGCGCGGGAGGGCCACCGGGGAGCTGTTTTTT. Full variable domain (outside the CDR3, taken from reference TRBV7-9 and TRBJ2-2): DTGVSQNPRHKITKRGQNVTFRCDPISEHNRLYWYRQTLGQGPEFLTYFQNEAQLEKSRLLSDRFSAERPKGSFSTLEIQRTEQGDSAMYLCASSVRRGRATGELFFGEGSRLTVL.